This TCR beta chain emerged from a study of long-term antiretroviral therapy in people with HIV. Running of the v3.0 immunoSEQ assay took place at survey level. The data were produced by immunoSEQ multiplex PCR, yet TCRdb's version contains in-frame clones alone and is incomplete. The sample contains about 38,000 clones, around 80% of which appear only once. This CDR3 contains 15 residues. V lost 7 bases and J 1 base, leaving 11 bases between the germline ends. Germline CDR1 reads MNHEY; CDR2 reads SMNVEV (reference sequence). The chain has TRBV27 and TRBJ2-6; no reliable D call. This receptor was identified in a man between 18 and 29 years old with HIV. The source material was unsorted PBMCs, sampled 1.5 years after starting antiretroviral therapy. The CDR3 sequence: CASTYSGSGANVLTF. The CDR3 region has the DNA TGTGCCAGCACTTATTCGGGTTCTGGGGCCAACGTCCTGACTTTC.